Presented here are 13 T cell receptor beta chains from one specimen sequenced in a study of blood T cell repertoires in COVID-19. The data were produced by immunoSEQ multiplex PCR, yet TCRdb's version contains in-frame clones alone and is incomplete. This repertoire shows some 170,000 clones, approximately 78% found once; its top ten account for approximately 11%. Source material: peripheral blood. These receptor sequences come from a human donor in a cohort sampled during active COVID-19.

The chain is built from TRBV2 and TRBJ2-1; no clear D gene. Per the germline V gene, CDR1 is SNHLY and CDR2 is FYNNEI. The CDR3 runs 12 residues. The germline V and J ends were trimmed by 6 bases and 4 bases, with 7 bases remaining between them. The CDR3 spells CASRSRYNEQFF. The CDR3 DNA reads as TGTGCCAGCAGATCCAGATACAATGAGCAGTTCTTC.

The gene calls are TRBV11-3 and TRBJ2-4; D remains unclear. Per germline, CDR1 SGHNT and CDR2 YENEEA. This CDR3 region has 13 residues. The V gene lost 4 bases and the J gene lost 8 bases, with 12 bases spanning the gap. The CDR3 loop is CASSSHGQDIQYF. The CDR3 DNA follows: TGTGCCAGCAGCTCCCACGGCCAGGACATTCAGTACTTC.

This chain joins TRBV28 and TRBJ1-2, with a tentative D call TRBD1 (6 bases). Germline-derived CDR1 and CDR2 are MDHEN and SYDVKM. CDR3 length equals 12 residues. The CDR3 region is CATGHLNYGYTF. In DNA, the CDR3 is TGTGCAACGGGACACCTAAACTATGGCTACACCTTC.

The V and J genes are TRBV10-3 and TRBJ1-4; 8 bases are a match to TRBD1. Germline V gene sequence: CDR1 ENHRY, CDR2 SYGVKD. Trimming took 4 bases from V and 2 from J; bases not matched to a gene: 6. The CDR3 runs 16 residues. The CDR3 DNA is TGTGCCATCAGTGCTACAGGGGGAAAGACTAATGAAAAACTGTTTTTT. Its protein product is CAISATGGKTNEKLFF.

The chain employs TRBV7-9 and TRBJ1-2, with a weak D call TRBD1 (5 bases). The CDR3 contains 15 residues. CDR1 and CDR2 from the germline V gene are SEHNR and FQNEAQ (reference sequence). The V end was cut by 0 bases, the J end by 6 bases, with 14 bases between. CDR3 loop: CASSLAEGAGHGYTF. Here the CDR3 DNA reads TGTGCCAGCAGCTTAGCCGAAGGGGCAGGCCATGGCTACACCTTC.

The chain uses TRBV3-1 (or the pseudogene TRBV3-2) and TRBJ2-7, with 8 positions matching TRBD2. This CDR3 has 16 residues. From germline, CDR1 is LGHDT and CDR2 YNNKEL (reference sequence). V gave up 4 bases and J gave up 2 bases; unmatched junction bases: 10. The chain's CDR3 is CASSPRSGSMTYEQYF. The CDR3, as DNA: TGTGCCAGCAGCCCGAGGAGCGGGAGTATGACCTACGAGCAGTACTTC.

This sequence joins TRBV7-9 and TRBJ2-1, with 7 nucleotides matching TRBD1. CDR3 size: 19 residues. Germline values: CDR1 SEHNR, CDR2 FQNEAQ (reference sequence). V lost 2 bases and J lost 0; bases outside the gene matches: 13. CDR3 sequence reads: CASSLTTGVARDSYNEQFF. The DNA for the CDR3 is TGTGCCAGCAGCTTAACTACAGGGGTCGCTAGGGACTCCTACAATGAGCAGTTCTTC.

The CDR3 loop reads CASSDPGVDEQYF. CDR3 DNA sequence: TGCGCCAGCAGTGATCCGGGAGTTGACGAGCAGTACTTC. The rearrangement links TRBV10-2 to TRBJ2-7, with a weak D call TRBD2 (6 bases). Trimming took off 3 bases at V and 5 bases at J, with 11 bases between the two ends. Germline V gene lookup returns CDR1 WSHSY and CDR2 SAAADI. The CDR3 spans 13 residues.

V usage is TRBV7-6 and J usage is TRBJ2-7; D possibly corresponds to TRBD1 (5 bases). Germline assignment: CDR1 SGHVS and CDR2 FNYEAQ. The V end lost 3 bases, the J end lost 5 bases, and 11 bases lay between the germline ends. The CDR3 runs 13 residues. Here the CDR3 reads CASSFTGNHEQYF. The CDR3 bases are TGTGCCAGCAGCTTTACAGGCAATCACGAGCAGTACTTC.

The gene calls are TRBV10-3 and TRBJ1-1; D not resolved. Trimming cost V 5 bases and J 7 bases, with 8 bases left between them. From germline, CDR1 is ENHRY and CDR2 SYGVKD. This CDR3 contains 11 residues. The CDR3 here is CAISYGGEAFF. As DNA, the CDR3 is TGTGCCATCAGTTATGGAGGTGAAGCTTTCTTT.

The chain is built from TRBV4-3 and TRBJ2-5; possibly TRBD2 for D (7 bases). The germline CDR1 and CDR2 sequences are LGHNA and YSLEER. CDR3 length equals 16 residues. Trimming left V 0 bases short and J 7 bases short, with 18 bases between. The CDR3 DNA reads TGCGCCAGCAGCCAAGATAGGAGGGGGGGGGCTGGGACCCAGTACTTC. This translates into CASSQDRRGGAGTQYF.

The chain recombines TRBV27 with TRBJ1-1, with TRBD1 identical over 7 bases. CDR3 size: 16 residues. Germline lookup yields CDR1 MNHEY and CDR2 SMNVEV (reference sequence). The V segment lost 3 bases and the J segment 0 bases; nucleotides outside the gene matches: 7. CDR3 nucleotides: TGTGCCAGCAGTTTCGATGGAGACAGGGTGAACACTGAAGCTTTCTTT. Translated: CASSFDGDRVNTEAFF.

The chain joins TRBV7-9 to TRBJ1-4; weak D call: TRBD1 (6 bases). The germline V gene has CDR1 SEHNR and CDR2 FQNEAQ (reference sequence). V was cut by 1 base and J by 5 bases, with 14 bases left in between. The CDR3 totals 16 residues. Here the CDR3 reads CASSLGRTASNEKLFF. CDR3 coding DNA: TGTGCCAGCAGCTTAGGGCGGACAGCCTCGAATGAAAAACTGTTTTTT.